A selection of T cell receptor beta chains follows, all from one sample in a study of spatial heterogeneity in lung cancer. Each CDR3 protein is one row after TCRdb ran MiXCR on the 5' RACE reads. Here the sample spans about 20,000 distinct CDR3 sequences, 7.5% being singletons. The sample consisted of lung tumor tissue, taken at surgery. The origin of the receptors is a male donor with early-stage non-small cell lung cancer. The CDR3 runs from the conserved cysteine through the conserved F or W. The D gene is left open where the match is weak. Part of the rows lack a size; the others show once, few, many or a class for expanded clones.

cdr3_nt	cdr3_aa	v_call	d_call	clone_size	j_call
TGTGCCAGCAGCTCCGCGGGGGGGCGGTACACAGATACGCAGTATTTT	CASSSAGGRYTDTQYF	TRBV6-2/TRBV6-3	TRBD2	NA	TRBJ2-3
TGCAGTGCGACAGCACAGGGGGCTTTGAACACTGAAGCTTTCTTT	CSATAQGALNTEAFF	TRBV20-1	TRBD1	many	TRBJ1-1
TGCAGTGCTAGAGATCAGAGGCTTAACGATAATTCACCCCTCCACTTT	CSARDQRLNDNSPLHF	TRBV20-1	NA	many	TRBJ1-6
TGTGCCAGTAGTATTAGAGGAAACTACGAGCAGTACTTC	CASSIRGNYEQYF	TRBV19	NA	NA	TRBJ2-7
TGTGCCAGCAGCTTGTCGGATAGGGCGGCTTTCTTT	CASSLSDRAAFF	TRBV5-6	NA	many	TRBJ1-1
TGTGCCAGCTCACCTTCCAACACTGAAGCTTTCTTT	CASSPSNTEAFF	TRBV18	NA	many	TRBJ1-1
TGTGCCAGCAGCTCAAGACAGGGAACGAGGAACTATGGCTACACCTTC	CASSSRQGTRNYGYTF	TRBV11-2	TRBD1	many	TRBJ1-2
TGTGCCAGTAGAAGATCGGGCCTCCAAGAGACCCAGTACTTC	CASRRSGLQETQYF	TRBV7-9	NA	many	TRBJ2-5
TGTGCCAGCGGCGGGGGGGGCACTGAAGCTTTCTTT	CASGGGGTEAFF	TRBV6-2/TRBV6-3	NA	NA	TRBJ1-1
TGCGCCAGCAGCTATCAGGGGTACAATGAGCAGTTCTTC	CASSYQGYNEQFF	TRBV5-1	NA	medium-sized	TRBJ2-1
TGTGCCAGCAAACCTCGCGCCGGACAGGGCTCCTACGAGCAGTACTTC	CASKPRAGQGSYEQYF	TRBV27	TRBD1	few	TRBJ2-7
TGTGCCAGCAGGTCTTCAGGAGAAGCTTTCTTT	CASRSSGEAFF	TRBV6-1	NA	many	TRBJ1-1
TGTGCCAGCAGCGTAGGTCTAGTTGGGCAAGAGACCCAGTACTTC	CASSVGLVGQETQYF	TRBV9	NA	NA	TRBJ2-5
TGTGCCAGCAGCCCCAGGACTAGCGGGGCTAGTTTGGAGACCCAGTACTTC	CASSPRTSGASLETQYF	TRBV3-1	TRBD2	many	TRBJ2-5
TGCGCCAGCAGTGAGTCGCCCCCAGGGTATGGTTACGAGCAGTACTTC	CASSESPPGYGYEQYF	TRBV10-2	NA	NA	TRBJ2-7
TGTGCCAGCAGCAATCATGGACAGGACGAGCAGTACTTC	CASSNHGQDEQYF	TRBV25-1	TRBD1	many	TRBJ2-7
TGTGCTAGTGGTGACATGTCTTTCACCAATCAGCCCCAGCATTTT	CASGDMSFTNQPQHF	TRBV12-5	NA	many	TRBJ1-5
TGCGCCAGCAGCTTAAGAAGACGGGACAGGGTCGCCGGGGAGCTGTTTTTT	CASSLRRRDRVAGELFF	TRBV5-1	TRBD1	few	TRBJ2-2
TGTGCCTGGAACAGACAGGGGAATCAAGAGACCCAGTACTTC	CAWNRQGNQETQYF	TRBV30	TRBD1	few	TRBJ2-5
TGTGCCAGCAGTGAAGCCCGAGGGGGCGGCGAGCAGTACTTC	CASSEARGGGEQYF	TRBV2	TRBD1	few	TRBJ2-7
TGTGCTAGCAGCCGCGACAGGGGCACTGAAGCTTTCTTT	CASSRDRGTEAFF	TRBV7-7	TRBD1	few	TRBJ1-1
TGTGCCAGCAGTTTATCCGGTCTACAGGGGGCTAACTATGGCTACACCTTC	CASSLSGLQGANYGYTF	TRBV27	TRBD1	many	TRBJ1-2
TGTGCCAGCAGCGCAGAAGGAAACAGGGAAGAGCAGTACTTC	CASSAEGNREEQYF	TRBV9	NA	many	TRBJ2-7
TGTGCCTGGATGAAAGAGACCCAGTACTTC	CAWMKETQYF	TRBV30	NA	few	TRBJ2-5
TGTGCCAGCAGCTCAGGCCCTCTGAACTATAATTCACCCCTCCACTTT	CASSSGPLNYNSPLHF	TRBV6-2/TRBV6-3	NA	many	TRBJ1-6
TGTGCCAGCACCTACTCCAATGAGCAGTTCTTC	CASTYSNEQFF	TRBV16	NA	many	TRBJ2-1
TGCAGTGCTAGTTCGGGGGTTGAGACCCAGTACTTC	CSASSGVETQYF	TRBV20-1	NA	few	TRBJ2-5
TGTGCCTGGAGTGTAAGGGGGGGGGGGCAGCCCCAGCATTTT	CAWSVRGGGQPQHF	TRBV30	NA	many	TRBJ1-5
TGCAGTGCCGGAGATCCCCATTCACCCCTCCACTTT	CSAGDPHSPLHF	TRBV20-1	NA	medium-sized	TRBJ1-6
TGTGCCTGCGGCGGGGGGCACGATCAGCCCCAGCATTTT	CACGGGHDQPQHF	TRBV10-3	NA	many	TRBJ1-5
TGTGCCAGCAGCCACAGGGGGCAGGTCCCCTACGAGCAGTACTTC	CASSHRGQVPYEQYF	TRBV3-1	TRBD1	NA	TRBJ2-7
TGCAGTGCAGGGCCGGTAGGTACGACTGAAGCTTTCTTT	CSAGPVGTTEAFF	TRBV20-1	NA	many	TRBJ1-1
TGTGCCATCAGTGAGGTCGGTACTTCACAAGAGACCCAGTACTTC	CAISEVGTSQETQYF	TRBV10-3	NA	NA	TRBJ2-5
TGTGCCAGCAGTTCGACAGATAGCAATCAGCCCCAGCATTTT	CASSSTDSNQPQHF	TRBV12-3/TRBV12-4	NA	many	TRBJ1-5
TGCGCCAGCAGCTTGGGCCCATCAGAGGAGACCCAGTACTTC	CASSLGPSEETQYF	TRBV5-1	NA	many	TRBJ2-5
TGTGCCAGCGGCACCCTCTCTGGAAACACCATATATTTT	CASGTLSGNTIYF	TRBV28	NA	many	TRBJ1-3
TGTGCCAGCAGTCAACCCCAAGATACGCAGTATTTT	CASSQPQDTQYF	TRBV7-9	NA	NA	TRBJ2-3
TGCGCCAGCAGCTTGGCCGCGGTGTCCTACGAGCAGTACTTC	CASSLAAVSYEQYF	TRBV5-1	NA	NA	TRBJ2-7
TGCAGTGCTAGAGATTCGATAAGGGGCGGGTTGTTCTTC	CSARDSIRGGLFF	TRBV20-1	NA	many	TRBJ2-1
TGTGCCAGCAGCTTAGAAGGCAGGGCGGCTGAAAAACTGTTTTTT	CASSLEGRAAEKLFF	TRBV7-9	NA	many	TRBJ1-4
TGTGCCAGCAGCTTCACTAGAAGGGGCACAGATACGCAGTATTTT	CASSFTRRGTDTQYF	TRBV7-2	NA	many	TRBJ2-3
TGTGCCAGTAGCCCCGCCCCGGGACGGCCATGGGATCAGCCCCAGCATTTT	CASSPAPGRPWDQPQHF	TRBV19	NA	few	TRBJ1-5